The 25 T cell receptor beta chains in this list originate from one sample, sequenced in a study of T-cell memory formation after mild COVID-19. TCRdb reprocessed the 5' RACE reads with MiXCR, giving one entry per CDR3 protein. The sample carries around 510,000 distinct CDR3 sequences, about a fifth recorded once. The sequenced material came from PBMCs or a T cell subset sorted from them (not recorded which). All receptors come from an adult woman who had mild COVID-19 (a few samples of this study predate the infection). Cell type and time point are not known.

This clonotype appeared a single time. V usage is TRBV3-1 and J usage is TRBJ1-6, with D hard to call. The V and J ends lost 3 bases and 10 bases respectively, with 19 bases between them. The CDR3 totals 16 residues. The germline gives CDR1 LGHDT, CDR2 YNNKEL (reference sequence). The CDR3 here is CASSQSLTLLWSPLHF. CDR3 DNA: TGTGCCAGCAGCCAGAGCCTTACCCTACTTTGGTCACCCCTCCACTTT.

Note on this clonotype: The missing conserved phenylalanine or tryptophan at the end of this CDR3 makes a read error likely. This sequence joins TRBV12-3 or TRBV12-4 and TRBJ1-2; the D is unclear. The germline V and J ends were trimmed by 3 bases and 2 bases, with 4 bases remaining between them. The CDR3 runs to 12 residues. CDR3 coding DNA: TGTGCCAGCAGTTTTGACAACTATGGCTACACCTTA. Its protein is CASSFDNYGYTL.

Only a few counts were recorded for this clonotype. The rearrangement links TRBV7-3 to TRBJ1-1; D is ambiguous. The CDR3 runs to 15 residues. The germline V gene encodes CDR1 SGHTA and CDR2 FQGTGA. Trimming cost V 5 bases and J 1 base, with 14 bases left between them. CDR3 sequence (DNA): TGTGCCAGCAGCCAAGACCCGGGCGGGAACACTGAAGCTTTCTTT. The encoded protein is CASSQDPGGNTEAFF. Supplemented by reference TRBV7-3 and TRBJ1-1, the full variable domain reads GAGVSQTPSNKVTEKGKYVELRCDPISGHTALYWYRQSLGQGPEFLIYFQGTGAADDSGLPNDRFFAVRPEGSVSTLKIQRTERGDSAVYLCASSQDPGGNTEAFFGQGTRLTVV.

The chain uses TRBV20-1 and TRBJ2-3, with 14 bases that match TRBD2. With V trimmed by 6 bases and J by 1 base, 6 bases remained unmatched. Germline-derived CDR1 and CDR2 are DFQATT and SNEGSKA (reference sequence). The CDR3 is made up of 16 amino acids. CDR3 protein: CSARTSGGFRTDTQYF. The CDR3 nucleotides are TGCAGTGCCAGGACTAGCGGGGGGTTTCGCACAGATACGCAGTATTTT.

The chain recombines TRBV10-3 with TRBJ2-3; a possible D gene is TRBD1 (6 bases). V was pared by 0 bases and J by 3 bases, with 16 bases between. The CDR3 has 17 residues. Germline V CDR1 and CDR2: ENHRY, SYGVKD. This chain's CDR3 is CAISESRGTAPTDTQYF. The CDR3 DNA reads TGTGCCATCAGTGAGTCTAGGGGGACCGCTCCTACAGATACGCAGTATTTT.

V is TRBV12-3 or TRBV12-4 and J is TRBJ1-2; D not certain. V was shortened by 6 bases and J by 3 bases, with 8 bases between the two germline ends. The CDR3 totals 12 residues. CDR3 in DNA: TGTGCCAGCAGCTGGGGAGACTATGGCTACACCTTC. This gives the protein CASSWGDYGYTF.

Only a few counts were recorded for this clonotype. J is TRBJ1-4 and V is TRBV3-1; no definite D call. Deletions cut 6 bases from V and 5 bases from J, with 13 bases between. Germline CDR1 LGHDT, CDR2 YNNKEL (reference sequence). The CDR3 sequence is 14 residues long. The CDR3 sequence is CASRQPGSNEKLFF. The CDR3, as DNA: TGTGCCAGCAGGCAGCCGGGTTCGAATGAAAAACTGTTTTTT.

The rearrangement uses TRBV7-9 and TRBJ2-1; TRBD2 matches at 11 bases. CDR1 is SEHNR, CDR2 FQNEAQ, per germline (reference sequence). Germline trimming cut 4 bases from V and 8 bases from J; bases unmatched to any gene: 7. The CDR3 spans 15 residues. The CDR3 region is CASSSGLAGSYEQFF. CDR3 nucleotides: TGTGCCAGCAGCTCCGGACTAGCGGGTAGTTATGAGCAGTTCTTC.

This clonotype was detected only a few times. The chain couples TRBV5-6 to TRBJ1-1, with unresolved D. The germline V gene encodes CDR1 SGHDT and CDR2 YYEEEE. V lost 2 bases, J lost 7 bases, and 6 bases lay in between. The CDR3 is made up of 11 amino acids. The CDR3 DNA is TGTGCCAGCAGCTTCAACTATGAAGCTTTCTTT. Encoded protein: CASSFNYEAFF. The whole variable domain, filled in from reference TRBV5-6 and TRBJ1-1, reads DAGVTQSPTHLIKTRGQQVTLRCSPKSGHDTVSWYQQALGQGPQFIFQYYEEEERQRGNFPDRFSGHQFPNYSSELNVNALLLGDSALYLCASSFNYEAFFGQGTRLTVV.

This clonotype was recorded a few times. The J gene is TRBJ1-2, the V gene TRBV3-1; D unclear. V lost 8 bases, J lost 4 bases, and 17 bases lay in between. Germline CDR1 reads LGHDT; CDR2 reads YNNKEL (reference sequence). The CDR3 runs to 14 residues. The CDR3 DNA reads TGTGCCAGCCGTGGATCGGGCGAGCTCTATGGCTACACCTTC. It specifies CASRGSGELYGYTF. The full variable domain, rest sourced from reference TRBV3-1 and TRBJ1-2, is DTAVSQTPKYLVTQMGNDKSIKCEQNLGHDTMYWYKQDSKKFLKIMFSYNNKELIINETVPNRFSPKSPDKAHLNLHINSLELGDSAVYFCASRGSGELYGYTFGSGTRLTVV.

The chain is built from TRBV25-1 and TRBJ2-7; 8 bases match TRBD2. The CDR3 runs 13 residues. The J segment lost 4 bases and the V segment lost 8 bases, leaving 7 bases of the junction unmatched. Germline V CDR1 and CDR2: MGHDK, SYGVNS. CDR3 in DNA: TGTGCCAGCGCGACGGGAGGGGGGTACGAGCAGTACTTC. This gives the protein CASATGGGYEQYF.

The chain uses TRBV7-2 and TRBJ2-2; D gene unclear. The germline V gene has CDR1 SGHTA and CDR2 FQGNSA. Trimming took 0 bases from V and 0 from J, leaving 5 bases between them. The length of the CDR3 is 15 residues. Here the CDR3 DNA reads TGTGCCAGCAGCTTAGCCAACTCGAACACCGGGGAGCTGTTTTTT. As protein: CASSLANSNTGELFF. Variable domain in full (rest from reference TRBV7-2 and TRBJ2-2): GAGVSQSPSNKVTEKGKDVELRCDPISGHTALYWYRQSLGQGLEFLIYFQGNSAPDKSGLPSDRFSAERTGGSVSTLTIQRTQQEDSAVYLCASSLANSNTGELFFGEGSRLTVL.

Here the CDR3 DNA reads TGTGCCAGCAGTTTGGAGTCCCCTGAAGCTTTCTTT. Its protein product is CASSLESPEAFF. This chain uses TRBV12-3 or TRBV12-4 with TRBJ1-1; D call uncertain. Trimming shortened V by 3 bases and J by 6 bases, and 8 bases separated the two germline ends. The CDR3 is 12 residues long.

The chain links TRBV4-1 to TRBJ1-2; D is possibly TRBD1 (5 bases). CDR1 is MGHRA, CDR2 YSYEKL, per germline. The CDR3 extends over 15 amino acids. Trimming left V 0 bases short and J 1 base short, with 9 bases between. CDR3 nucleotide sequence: TGCGCCAGCAGCCAAGATCCCGGGGGTAACTATGGCTACACCTTC. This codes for CASSQDPGGNYGYTF.

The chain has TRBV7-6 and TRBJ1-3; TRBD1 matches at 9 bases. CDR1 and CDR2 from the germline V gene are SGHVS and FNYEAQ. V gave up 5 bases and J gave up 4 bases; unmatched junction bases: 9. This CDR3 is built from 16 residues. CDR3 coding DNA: TGTGCCAGCAGCCCGAGGACAGGGGCGCGGGGAAACACCATATATTTT. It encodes CASSPRTGARGNTIYF.

CDR3 protein: CASSLGRRGANEKLFF. Here the CDR3 DNA reads TGTGCCAGCAGCTTAGGGCGGAGGGGAGCTAATGAAAAACTGTTTTTT. This rearrangement joins TRBV7-2 to TRBJ1-4, with a weak D call TRBD1 (5 bases). Germline CDR1 reads SGHTA; CDR2 reads FQGNSA. The CDR3 is made up of 16 amino acids. V lost 1 base and J lost 3, with 12 bases in between.

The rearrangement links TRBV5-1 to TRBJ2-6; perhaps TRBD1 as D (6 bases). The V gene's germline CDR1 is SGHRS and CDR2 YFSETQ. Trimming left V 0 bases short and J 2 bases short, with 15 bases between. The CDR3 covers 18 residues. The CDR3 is CASSLAGALSPGANVLTF. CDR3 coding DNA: TGCGCCAGCAGCTTGGCAGGGGCGCTATCCCCTGGGGCCAACGTCCTGACTTTC.

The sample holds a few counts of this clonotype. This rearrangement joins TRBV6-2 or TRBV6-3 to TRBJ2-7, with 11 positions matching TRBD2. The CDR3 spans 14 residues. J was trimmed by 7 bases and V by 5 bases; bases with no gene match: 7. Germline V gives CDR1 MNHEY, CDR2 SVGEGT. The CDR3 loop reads CASSPGLAAWEQYF. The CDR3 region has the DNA TGTGCCAGCAGTCCGGGACTAGCGGCTTGGGAGCAGTACTTC.

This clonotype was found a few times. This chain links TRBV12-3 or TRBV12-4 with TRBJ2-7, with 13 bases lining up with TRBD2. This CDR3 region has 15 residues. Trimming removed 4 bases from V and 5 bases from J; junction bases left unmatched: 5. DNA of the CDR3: TGTGCCAGCAGTTCGCGGACTAGCGGGAGCCACGAGCAGTACTTC. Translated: CASSSRTSGSHEQYF.

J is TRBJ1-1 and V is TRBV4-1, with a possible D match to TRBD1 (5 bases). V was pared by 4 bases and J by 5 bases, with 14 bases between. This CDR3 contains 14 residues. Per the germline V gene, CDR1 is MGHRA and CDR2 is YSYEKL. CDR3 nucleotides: TGCGCCAGCAGCCCGGGGGAGGGGCGGACTGAAGCTTTCTTT. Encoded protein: CASSPGEGRTEAFF.

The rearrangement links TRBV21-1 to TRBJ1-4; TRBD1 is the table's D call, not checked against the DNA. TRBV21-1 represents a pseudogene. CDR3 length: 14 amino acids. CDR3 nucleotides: TGTGCCAGCAGCCGGGACAGGAGGAATGAAAAACTGTTTTTT. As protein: CASSRDRRNEKLFF.

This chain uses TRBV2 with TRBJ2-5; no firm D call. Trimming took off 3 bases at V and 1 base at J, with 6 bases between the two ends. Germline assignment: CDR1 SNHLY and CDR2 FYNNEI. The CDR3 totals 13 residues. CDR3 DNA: TGTGCCAGCAGTGAGCAGATCCAAGAGACCCAGTACTTC. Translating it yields CASSEQIQETQYF.

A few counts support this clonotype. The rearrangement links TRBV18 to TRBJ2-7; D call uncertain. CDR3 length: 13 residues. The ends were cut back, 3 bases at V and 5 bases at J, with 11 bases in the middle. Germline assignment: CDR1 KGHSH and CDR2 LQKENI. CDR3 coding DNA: TGTGCCAGCTCACCCCAGGCCTTCGACGAGCAGTACTTC. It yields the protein CASSPQAFDEQYF.

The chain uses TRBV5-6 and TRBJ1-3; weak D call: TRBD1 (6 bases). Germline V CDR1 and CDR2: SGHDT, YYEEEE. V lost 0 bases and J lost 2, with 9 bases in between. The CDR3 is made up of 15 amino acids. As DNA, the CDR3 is TGTGCCAGCAGCTTGGACAGGGTGGCTGGAAACACCATATATTTT. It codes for CASSLDRVAGNTIYF.

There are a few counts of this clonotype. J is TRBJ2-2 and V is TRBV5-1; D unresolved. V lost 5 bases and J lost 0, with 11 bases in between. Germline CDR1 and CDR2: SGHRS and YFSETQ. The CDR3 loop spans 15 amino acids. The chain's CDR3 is CASSRPYANTGELFF. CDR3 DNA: TGCGCCAGCAGTCGGCCATACGCGAACACCGGGGAGCTGTTTTTT.